These T cell receptor beta chains were read from a single sample in a study of T cell repertoires in cytomegalovirus infection. TCRdb called the reads again in MiXCR, with one record for every CDR3 protein. The data show around 740,000 distinct CDR3 sequences, 35% to 45% seen once. Sequencing was done on a sample of PBMCs. These receptors came from a human donor in good health (CMV status not recorded). Some clones in this sample may be carry-over from other donors' samples. Both conserved end residues are part of each CDR3. Fields, in order: clone size, D gene, J gene, V gene, CDR3 protein, CDR3 DNA. A D gene is named only where the DNA matches it firmly. Size tells how often a clone was seen (once, few, many) or the class of an expanded clone, and some rows leave it out.

>NA|TRBD1|TRBJ1-1|TRBV11-2
CASTFRQGNTEAFF
TGTGCCAGCACCTTTAGACAGGGGAACACTGAAGCTTTCTTT
>few|NA|TRBJ2-1|TRBV6-5
CASSYRVTYNEQFF
TGTGCCAGCAGTTACAGGGTTACCTACAATGAGCAGTTCTTC
>NA|TRBD1|TRBJ2-2|TRBV18
CASGTGKATGELFF
TGTGCCAGCGGGACAGGGAAAGCCACCGGGGAGCTGTTTTTT
>many|NA|TRBJ1-5|TRBV19
CASSIIRVTSGQPQHF
NA
>NA|NA|TRBJ2-3|TRBV2
CASSEAIAGSADTQYF
TGTGCCAGCAGTGAAGCAATAGCTGGTTCCGCAGATACGCAGTATTTT
>NA|NA|TRBJ2-2|TRBV19
CASSTGRDTGELFF
TGTGCCAGTTCGACAGGGAGGGACACCGGGGAGCTGTTTTTT
>NA|TRBD1|TRBJ2-6|TRBV19
CASRVGTGISWANVLTF
TGTGCCAGTAGGGTCGGGACAGGCATCTCTTGGGCCAACGTCCTGACTTTC
>NA|NA|TRBJ2-2|TRBV12-3/TRBV12-4
CASSWRTGELFF
TGTGCCAGCAGTTGGAGGACCGGGGAGCTGTTTTTT
>NA|NA|TRBJ2-3|TRBV10-3
CATRGAGSIDTQYF
TGTGCCACCCGAGGGGCAGGGAGCATAGATACGCAGTATTTT
>few|TRBD2|TRBJ2-7|TRBV7-6
CASSLLASGGTYEQYF
TGTGCCAGCAGCTTATTGGCTAGCGGGGGTACCTACGAGCAGTACTTC
>NA|NA|TRBJ2-1|TRBV7-2
CASSLRSVPNEQFF
TGTGCCAGCAGCTTACGGTCGGTCCCCAATGAGCAGTTCTTC
>NA|TRBD1|TRBJ2-5|TRBV7-6
CASSNRGSQETQYF
TGTGCTAGCAGTAACAGGGGGTCCCAAGAGACCCAGTACTTC
>NA|TRBD2|TRBJ2-1|TRBV7-9
CASSTSLAGLMNEQFF
TGTGCCAGCAGCACATCACTAGCGGGGCTAATGAATGAGCAGTTCTTC
>NA|NA|TRBJ2-3|TRBV28
CASTLRWVGTDTQYF
TGTGCCAGCACCCTGAGGTGGGTAGGCACAGATACGCAGTATTTT
>NA|NA|TRBJ2-7|TRBV6-1
CASSGWGSSYEQYF
TGTGCCAGCAGTGGGTGGGGGAGCTCCTACGAGCAGTACTTC
>NA|NA|TRBJ2-5|TRBV2
CASKIEDWTQYF
TGTGCCAGCAAGATCGAGGATTGGACCCAGTACTTC
>NA|NA|TRBJ1-3|TRBV29-1
CSVERPGRSGNTIYF
TGCAGCGTTGAAAGACCAGGACGCTCTGGAAACACCATATATTTT
>few|NA|TRBJ2-3|TRBV19
CASSIEGTDTQYF
TGTGCCAGTAGTATAGAGGGCACAGATACGCAGTATTTT
>many|NA|TRBJ1-6|TRBV7-2
CASSSNNSPLHF
TGTGCCAGCAGCTCCAATAATTCACCCCTCCACTTT
>NA|NA|TRBJ2-3|TRBV7-9
CASRPRIGGTTDTQYF
TGTGCCAGCAGGCCCCGGATAGGAGGGACTACAGATACGCAGTATTTT
>few|TRBD2|TRBJ2-3|TRBV4-2
CASSKAGVDTQYF
TGTGCCAGCAGCAAAGCGGGAGTTGATACGCAGTATTTT
>NA|NA|TRBJ1-1|TRBV28
CASTSGEALF
TGTGCCAGCACCAGTGGTGAAGCTTTATTT
>many|NA|TRBJ2-2|TRBV7-2
CASSLGLGAGELFF
TGTGCCAGCAGCTTAGGGTTAGGTGCCGGGGAGCTGTTTTTT
>few|NA|TRBJ2-7|TRBV7-6
CASSLKNSPYEQYF
TGTGCCAGCAGCTTAAAGAACAGTCCCTACGAGCAGTACTTC
>few|NA|TRBJ2-7|TRBV28
CASNPRDRYSYEQYF
TGTGCCAGCAACCCCCGGGACCGCTACTCCTACGAGCAGTACTTC
>few|NA|TRBJ1-5|TRBV19
CASETGNTGNQPQHF
TGTGCCAGTGAAACAGGGAATACGGGCAATCAGCCCCAGCATTTT
>NA|NA|TRBJ2-5|TRBV7-2
CASSLQGGQETQYF
TGTGCCAGCAGCTTACAGGGGGGCCAAGAGACCCAGTACTTC
>few|NA|TRBJ2-7|TRBV27
CASRFKGASYEQYF
TGTGCCAGCAGGTTCAAAGGGGCCTCCTACGAGCAGTACTTC
>many|TRBD2|TRBJ2-7|TRBV7-2
CASSERGERGTYYEQYF
TGTGCCAGCAGCGAGCGGGGCGAGCGGGGGACCTACTACGAGCAGTACTTC
>few|NA|TRBJ1-1|TRBV6-1
CASSDWVSPINTEAFF
TGTGCCAGCAGTGATTGGGTATCTCCAATCAACACTGAAGCTTTCTTT
>few|NA|TRBJ1-4|TRBV28
CASSLWGTTYRNEKLFF
TGTGCCAGCAGTTTATGGGGGACAACCTATCGGAATGAAAAACTGTTTTTT
>NA|TRBD2|TRBJ2-3|TRBV6-1
CASSRGLGGSDTQYF
TGTGCCAGCAGTAGGGGACTAGGAGGATCAGATACGCAGTATTTT
>NA|NA|TRBJ1-1|TRBV6-6
CASSPRKVPEAFF
TGTGCCAGCAGTCCACGGAAGGTCCCTGAAGCTTTCTTT
>NA|TRBD2|TRBJ2-5|TRBV9
CASSEISGGALETQYF
TGTGCCAGCAGTGAAATCAGCGGGGGGGCTCTGGAGACCCAGTACTTC
>NA|TRBD2|TRBJ2-5|TRBV12-3/TRBV12-4
CASSLEAGYETQYF
TGTGCCAGCAGTTTAGAAGCGGGATACGAGACCCAGTACTTC
>few|NA|TRBJ1-2|TRBV23-1
CASSRFGAGGYTF
TGCGCCAGCAGCCGATTCGGGGCGGGAGGCTACACCTTC
>many|NA|TRBJ1-1|TRBV7-2
CASSEGGIRNTEAFF
TGTGCCAGCAGCGAGGGGGGTATAAGGAACACTGAAGCTTTCTTT
>NA|TRBD2|TRBJ2-2|TRBV29-1
CSVRASGSSNTGELFF
TGCAGCGTTAGGGCTAGCGGGAGCTCGAACACCGGGGAGCTGTTTTTT
>many|NA|TRBJ1-1|TRBV7-8
CASSEDENTEAFF
TGTGCCAGCAGCGAAGACGAGAACACTGAAGCTTTCTTT
>few|TRBD2|TRBJ2-7|TRBV12-3/TRBV12-4
CASSHLAGSRSYEQYF
TGTGCCAGCAGCCACTTAGCGGGGTCCCGCTCCTACGAGCAGTACTTC
>NA|TRBD1|TRBJ2-6|TRBV7-3
CASSLGRQGGPSGANVLTF
TGTGCCAGCAGCTTAGGACGACAGGGGGGCCCCTCTGGGGCCAACGTCCTGACTTTC
>few|TRBD1|TRBJ2-3|TRBV5-1
CASSLADQGATDTQYF
TGCGCCAGCAGCTTGGCCGATCAGGGGGCCACCGATACGCAGTATTTT
>NA|TRBD1|TRBJ2-7|TRBV7-3
CASSLTGTGPYEQYF
TGTGCCAGCAGCTTAACAGGGACAGGGCCCTACGAGCAGTACTTC
>few|TRBD1|TRBJ2-7|TRBV7-9
CASSASSGTGAYEQYF
TGTGCCAGCAGCGCAAGTTCCGGGACAGGGGCCTACGAGCAGTACTTC
>many|NA|TRBJ1-3|TRBV7-9
CASSIRKGYSSGNTIYF
TGTGCCAGCAGCATTAGGAAAGGGTACTCCTCTGGAAACACCATATATTTT
>NA|NA|TRBJ2-2|TRBV11-1
CASRLGDTGELFF
TGTGCCAGCAGATTGGGGGACACCGGGGAGCTGTTTTTT
>few|NA|TRBJ2-1|TRBV9
CASSPPITNEQFF
TGTGCCAGCAGCCCACCGATAACCAATGAGCAGTTCTTC
>NA|NA|TRBJ2-7|TRBV7-4
CASSLPEASSYEQYF
TGTGCCAGCAGCCTCCCTGAAGCGAGCTCCTACGAGCAGTACTTC
>few|NA|TRBJ1-3|TRBV11-2
CASSSDMSRVDRNTIYF
TGTGCCAGCAGCTCCGACATGAGCAGGGTCGATAGAAACACCATATATTTT
>many|NA|TRBJ1-2|TRBV12-3/TRBV12-4
CASSPLTGNYGYTF
TGTGCCAGCAGTCCCTTGACCGGGAACTATGGCTACACCTTC
>NA|TRBD1|TRBJ2-3|TRBV20-1
CSASRPYGQGLTDTRYF
TGCAGTGCTAGTCGGCCCTATGGACAGGGACTCACCGATACGCGGTATTTT
>NA|TRBD1|TRBJ1-4|TRBV7-6
CASRRTGPATNEKLFF
TGTGCCAGCAGGAGGACAGGTCCAGCAACTAATGAAAAACTGTTTTTT
>many|TRBD2|TRBJ2-7|TRBV7-6
CASSSKAGLAGVHEQYF
TGTGCCAGCAGCTCTAAAGCCGGACTAGCGGGAGTCCACGAGCAGTACTTC
>NA|NA|TRBJ2-4|TRBV19
CASQEGTKNIQYF
TGTGCCAGTCAAGAGGGGACCAAAAACATTCAGTACTTC
>NA|TRBD2|TRBJ2-3|TRBV12-3/TRBV12-4
CASSLAVIAGADTQYF
TGTGCCAGCAGTTTAGCCGTAATAGCGGGAGCAGATACGCAGTATTTT
>once|NA|TRBJ2-7|TRBV28
CASSLYGSVYEQYF
TGTGCCAGCAGTTTATACGGGAGTGTCTACGAGCAGTACTTC
>NA|NA|TRBJ2-2|TRBV28
CASSSYQGNAGELFF
TGTGCCAGCAGTTCTTACCAGGGAAATGCCGGGGAGCTGTTTTTT
>many|TRBD1|TRBJ1-1|TRBV7-2
CASSREGAGIYAFF
TGTGCCAGCAGCCGTGAGGGGGCAGGGATTTACGCTTTCTTT
>few|TRBD2|TRBJ2-3|TRBV5-5
CASSSGLAVTDTQYF
TGTGCCAGCAGTTCTGGACTAGCGGTGACAGATACGCAGTATTTT